This TCR beta chain was found in a study of blood T cell repertoires in COVID-19. About the research overall: Whether acute or convalescent, the COVID-19 samples came from the United States, Italy and Spain.

The Seattle patients joined while their infection was active and were tracked longitudinally afterward. Sequenced by immunoSEQ multiplex PCR; TCRdb stores in-frame clones only, minus some. The sample contains about 310,000 clones, nearly 90% of which appear only once. CDR3 length: 14 residues. Trimming removed 5 bases at V and 4 bases at J, with 11 bases between. Germline loops: CDR1 SGHTA, CDR2 FQGTGA. The gene calls are TRBV7-3 and TRBJ2-2; D remains ambiguous. Sequences were obtained from peripheral blood. The sequence was collected from a woman aged 40 to 55 with COVID-19, enrolled during active disease. CDR3 sequence (DNA): TGTGCCAGCAGCCTCCAATCGAGCACCGGGGAGCTGTTTTTT. Translated: CASSLQSSTGELFF.